Listed below are T cell receptor beta chains from one sample, sequenced in a study of shared clonotypes between healthy human individuals. The table came from immunoSEQ multiplex PCR; TCRdb's copy has only in-frame clones and leaves some out. The sample includes about 2 million clones, around 95% seen only once; the top ten take 0.13%. Sequencing was done on a sample of naive CD4+ T cells sorted from blood. These receptor sequences come from a man aged 18 to 35 in good health. The CDR3 runs from the conserved cysteine through the conserved F or W. A D gene is named only where the DNA matches it firmly. Some rows mark clone size as missing; the rest say once, few, many or name a class of expanded clone.

CDR3nt: TGTGCCACCACGACGGGACTAGCCACCGGGGAGCTGTTTTTT; CDR3aa: CATTTGLATGELFF; j_gene: TRBJ2-2; v_gene: TRBV2; abundance: NA; d_gene: TRBD2
CDR3nt: TGTGCCAGCAGCTTAGCGGGCGTTGGCGGAAACACCATATATTTT; CDR3aa: CASSLAGVGGNTIYF; j_gene: TRBJ1-3; v_gene: TRBV7-2; abundance: NA; d_gene: NA
CDR3nt: TGTGCCATCAGTGCGGACAGGCTCAACAATGAGCAGTTCTTC; CDR3aa: CAISADRLNNEQFF; j_gene: TRBJ2-1; v_gene: TRBV10-3; abundance: NA; d_gene: TRBD1
CDR3nt: TGTGCCAGCTCACCATTTCACCGGGACAGCATCTCCTACGAGCAGTACTTC; CDR3aa: CASSPFHRDSISYEQYF; j_gene: TRBJ2-7; v_gene: TRBV18; abundance: once; d_gene: TRBD1
CDR3nt: TGCGCCAGCAGTGCCGGGACAGGGTCCTACGAGCAGTACTTC; CDR3aa: CASSAGTGSYEQYF; j_gene: TRBJ2-7; v_gene: TRBV10-1; abundance: once; d_gene: TRBD1
CDR3nt: TGTGCCAGCACCGTTACCGGGGGACGTAATGAAAAACTGTTTTTT; CDR3aa: CASTVTGGRNEKLFF; j_gene: TRBJ1-4; v_gene: TRBV2; abundance: NA; d_gene: NA
CDR3nt: TGTGCCATCAGTGAGTCGACACAGAACTATGGCTACACCTTC; CDR3aa: CAISESTQNYGYTF; j_gene: TRBJ1-2; v_gene: TRBV10-3; abundance: NA; d_gene: NA
CDR3nt: TGTGCCAGCAATCTTTTCGGGAGCGGTGAAGCTTTCTTT; CDR3aa: CASNLFGSGEAFF; j_gene: TRBJ1-1; v_gene: TRBV6-6; abundance: NA; d_gene: NA
CDR3nt: TGTGCCAGCAGTGAAGTAGGACAGAGGACCCAGTACTTC; CDR3aa: CASSEVGQRTQYF; j_gene: TRBJ2-5; v_gene: TRBV6-1; abundance: NA; d_gene: NA
CDR3nt: TGTGCCAGCAACACAGGGGGGGACACAGATACGCAGTATTTT; CDR3aa: CASNTGGDTDTQYF; j_gene: TRBJ2-3; v_gene: TRBV6-1; abundance: NA; d_gene: NA
CDR3nt: TGTGCCAGCAGGACAGGGGCGCGAACCGGGGAGCTGTTTTTT; CDR3aa: CASRTGARTGELFF; j_gene: TRBJ2-2; v_gene: TRBV7-9; abundance: NA; d_gene: TRBD1
CDR3nt: TGTGCCAGTAGATCCGGGACCCCCTCCTACGAGCAGTACTTC; CDR3aa: CASRSGTPSYEQYF; j_gene: TRBJ2-7; v_gene: TRBV19; abundance: NA; d_gene: NA
CDR3nt: TGTGCCAGCTCACCACCGTCCGGCGGGGACGAGCAGTACTTC; CDR3aa: CASSPPSGGDEQYF; j_gene: TRBJ2-7; v_gene: TRBV18; abundance: once; d_gene: NA
CDR3nt: TGTGCCAGCATAAGGACAGGGGGGAACTACGAGCAGTACTTC; CDR3aa: CASIRTGGNYEQYF; j_gene: TRBJ2-7; v_gene: TRBV21-1; abundance: NA; d_gene: NA
CDR3nt: TGCGCCAGCCTAGCCGGGCCTTCATCCAGCATTCAGTACTTC; CDR3aa: CASLAGPSSSIQYF; j_gene: TRBJ2-4; v_gene: TRBV5-1; abundance: NA; d_gene: NA
CDR3nt: TGCGCCAGCAGCTTGGAAGGGGGCAATGAGCAGTTCTTC; CDR3aa: CASSLEGGNEQFF; j_gene: TRBJ2-1; v_gene: TRBV5-1; abundance: NA; d_gene: NA
CDR3nt: TGTGCCAGCAGCCCGCGGACAGGGGAAGCTTTCTTT; CDR3aa: CASSPRTGEAFF; j_gene: TRBJ1-1; v_gene: TRBV7-6; abundance: NA; d_gene: TRBD1
CDR3nt: TGCGCCAGCAGTGTCGGTAGCGGGAGAGACGAGCAGTACTTC; CDR3aa: CASSVGSGRDEQYF; j_gene: TRBJ2-7; v_gene: TRBV10-1; abundance: NA; d_gene: TRBD2
CDR3nt: TGCGCCAGCAGCTTGACAATCTTGAACACTGAAGCTTTCTTT; CDR3aa: CASSLTILNTEAFF; j_gene: TRBJ1-1; v_gene: TRBV5-1; abundance: once; d_gene: NA
CDR3nt: TGTGCCACCACGAGGGACAGGGATAATTCACCCCTCCACTTT; CDR3aa: CATTRDRDNSPLHF; j_gene: TRBJ1-6; v_gene: TRBV6-5; abundance: NA; d_gene: TRBD1
CDR3nt: TGTGCCAGCAGCTTAGGCCCGGGGTGGGGACAGGGGACGGATCAGCCCCAGCATTTT; CDR3aa: CASSLGPGWGQGTDQPQHF; j_gene: TRBJ1-5; v_gene: TRBV11-2; abundance: NA; d_gene: TRBD1
CDR3nt: TGTGCCAGCCGAGGGGGCAGCACCGGGGAGCTGTTTTTT; CDR3aa: CASRGGSTGELFF; j_gene: TRBJ2-2; v_gene: TRBV2; abundance: once; d_gene: TRBD1
CDR3nt: TGTGCCAGCAGCTTAACGTCCTCGGATACGCAGTATTTT; CDR3aa: CASSLTSSDTQYF; j_gene: TRBJ2-3; v_gene: TRBV7-2; abundance: few; d_gene: NA
CDR3nt: TGTGCCAGCAGCCCCGGACAGGGTCAGTACGAGCAGTACTTC; CDR3aa: CASSPGQGQYEQYF; j_gene: TRBJ2-7; v_gene: TRBV7-8; abundance: NA; d_gene: TRBD1
CDR3nt: TGTGCCAGCAGTGATCAGGGGCTTGGGGCCAACGTCCTGACTTTC; CDR3aa: CASSDQGLGANVLTF; j_gene: TRBJ2-6; v_gene: TRBV6-4; abundance: NA; d_gene: NA
CDR3nt: TGTGCCAGCAGTTCCCGTCGACTAGCGGGGGGGCCGGTCCACAATGAGCAGTTCTTC; CDR3aa: CASSSRRLAGGPVHNEQFF; j_gene: TRBJ2-1; v_gene: TRBV28; abundance: NA; d_gene: TRBD2
CDR3nt: TGTGCCAGCGGACTAGCGAGAACCTACGAGCAGTACTTC; CDR3aa: CASGLARTYEQYF; j_gene: TRBJ2-7; v_gene: TRBV6-1; abundance: NA; d_gene: TRBD2
CDR3nt: TGTGCCTGGAGTGTACTTGGACAAAATAATTCACCCCTCCACTTT; CDR3aa: CAWSVLGQNNSPLHF; j_gene: TRBJ1-6; v_gene: TRBV30; abundance: NA; d_gene: NA
CDR3nt: TGTGCCAGCTCACCCCACCAGGTACAGGAATCTGAAGCTTTCTTT; CDR3aa: CASSPHQVQESEAFF; j_gene: TRBJ1-1; v_gene: TRBV18; abundance: NA; d_gene: NA
CDR3nt: TGTGCCAGCAGCGTCCAGGGACTTAACACCGGGGAGCTGTTTTTT; CDR3aa: CASSVQGLNTGELFF; j_gene: TRBJ2-2; v_gene: TRBV9; abundance: NA; d_gene: NA
CDR3nt: TGTGCCAGCAATCTCAAAGGGGGGGGCCCAGATACGCAGTATTTT; CDR3aa: CASNLKGGGPDTQYF; j_gene: TRBJ2-3; v_gene: TRBV2; abundance: NA; d_gene: NA
CDR3nt: TGTGCCAGCAGTGAAGTTCGGCAGGACCATGGCTACACCTTC; CDR3aa: CASSEVRQDHGYTF; j_gene: TRBJ1-2; v_gene: TRBV6-1; abundance: NA; d_gene: NA
CDR3nt: TGTGCCAGCAGTCCCAGGACTAGCGAGCAGTACTTC; CDR3aa: CASSPRTSEQYF; j_gene: TRBJ2-7; v_gene: TRBV6-6; abundance: NA; d_gene: TRBD2
CDR3nt: TGTGCCAGCAGCTTAGGGCAGGGGAATTGGTATGGCTACACCTTC; CDR3aa: CASSLGQGNWYGYTF; j_gene: TRBJ1-2; v_gene: TRBV7-2; abundance: NA; d_gene: NA
CDR3nt: TGCGCCAGCAGCTTCGGCGGAGAAAGGGGTAATGAGCAGTTCTTC; CDR3aa: CASSFGGERGNEQFF; j_gene: TRBJ2-1; v_gene: TRBV5-1; abundance: NA; d_gene: NA
CDR3nt: TGTGCCAGCAGCTTAGGTGTTCGACAGTACGAGCAGTACTTC; CDR3aa: CASSLGVRQYEQYF; j_gene: TRBJ2-7; v_gene: TRBV7-2; abundance: few; d_gene: NA
CDR3nt: TGTGCCAGCGCTCGGGAGGAGGGCCTCTCCTACGAGCAGTACTTC; CDR3aa: CASAREEGLSYEQYF; j_gene: TRBJ2-7; v_gene: TRBV2; abundance: NA; d_gene: TRBD2